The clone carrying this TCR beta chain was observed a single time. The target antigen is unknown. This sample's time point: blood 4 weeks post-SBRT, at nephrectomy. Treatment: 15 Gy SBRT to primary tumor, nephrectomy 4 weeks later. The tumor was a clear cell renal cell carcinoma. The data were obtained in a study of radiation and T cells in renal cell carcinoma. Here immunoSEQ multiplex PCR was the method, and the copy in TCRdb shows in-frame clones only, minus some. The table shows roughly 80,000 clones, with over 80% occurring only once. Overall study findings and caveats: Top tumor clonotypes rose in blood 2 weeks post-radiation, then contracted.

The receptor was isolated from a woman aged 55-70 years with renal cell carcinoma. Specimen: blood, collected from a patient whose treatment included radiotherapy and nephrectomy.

CDR3 bases: TGTGCCAGCAGTTTCGGGACAGATCAAGAGACCCAGTACTTC. Its protein is CASSFGTDQETQYF. The chain combines TRBV6-5 with TRBJ2-5; the match to TRBD1 covers 7 bases. Trimming cost V 4 bases and J 2 bases; bases outside gene matches: 4. Germline assignment: CDR1 MNHEY and CDR2 SVGAGI. This CDR3 is built from 14 residues.